Detailed here is one TCR beta chain. Antigen unknown. PCR employed 60 Vbeta and 13 Jbeta primers. TCRdb keeps only in-frame clones here, not all; method: immunoSEQ multiplex PCR. Found here are some 67,000 clones, about three quarters of them singletons; the top ten hold approximately 9.7%. The entry originates in a study of cytomegalovirus exposure and HLA in healthy donors. Study as a whole: Out of around 360 genotyped donors, about 76% belonged to the Caucasian-associated ancestry cluster.

Study-wide results and limits: Follow-up analysis later connected one missense variant in DCLRE1C with trimming of TCR beta V- and J-genes.

The material sequenced was PBMCs. The clonotype comes from a man in his forties in good health and CMV-seronegative.

The CDR3: CASSSYGGEDEQYF. Written as DNA, the CDR3 is TGTGCCAGCAGCTCATATGGGGGGGAGGACGAGCAGTACTTC. The rearrangement joins TRBV7-2 to TRBJ2-7, with TRBD2 matching 7 bases. Germline lookup yields CDR1 SGHTA and CDR2 FQGNSA. This CDR3 is 14 amino acids long. V lost 4 bases, J lost 5 bases, and 8 bases stayed unmatched.